Ten or more counts support the clone carrying this T cell receptor beta chain. As yet, its antigen is unknown. These data belong to a study of neurological immune-mediated disorders. Study results and limitations: The level of TCR clonal expansion was highest in patients with HTLV-1-associated myelopathy and lowest in multiple sclerosis, where it fell below the level seen in healthy controls. The expanded clones of different subjects shared no CDR3 amino acid sequences (suggesting private repertoires in all groups).

5'RACE generated cDNA with 10-nucleotide random UMIs. Sequencing runs each yielded over 170 million TCR-beta sequences from 15-18 subjects. Each CDR3 protein gets one entry after TCRdb re-called the 5' RACE reads with MiXCR. Among 46,000 or so distinct CDR3 sequences listed, 10% to 13% were seen once. Germline CDR1 is LGHNA and CDR2 is YSLEER. The CDR3 runs 14 residues. Trimming left V 1 base short and J 1 base short, with 7 bases between. The chain joins TRBV4-3 to TRBJ1-2; D gene uncertain. This TCR was sampled from a woman aged 40 to 50 with HTLV-1-associated myelopathy (HAM/TSP). The sequencing input was PBMCs. CDR3: CASSQALDNYGYTF. The CDR3 nucleotides read TGCGCCAGCAGCCAAGCGTTAGATAACTATGGCTACACCTTC.